Below, one T cell receptor beta chain is given with its context. No cognate antigen has been identified for it. No quality values exist for individual bases; no much larger clone is one base distant. Peripheral blood CD8+ and CD4+ T cells from healthy donors, Susac syndrome patients and multiple sclerosis patients were profiled using high-throughput TCR beta sequencing. Treatment-naive patients with stable or active relapsing-remitting disease fulfilling revised McDonald criteria were used as multiple sclerosis controls. Bulk CD8+ and CD4+ T cells were purified by magnetic negative isolation, while CD8+ TEMRA cells were enriched using FACS. Blood was collected in EDTA tubes and processed within 24 hours, with PBMCs isolated through density gradient centrifugation. PBMCs destined for TCR sequencing were cryopreserved in liquid nitrogen and later thawed in a 37 °C water bath. The sorted or isolated CD4+, CD8+ and CD8+ TEMRA cells reached a purity of at least 90%.

The entry originates in a study of CD8 T cells in Susac syndrome (dated by TCRdb to about 2019). For the wider study: Repertoire sequencing was used to test whether CD8+ T cell activation and differentiation in Susac syndrome was antigen driven. General conclusions and limits of the study: The number of individuals in the TCR sequencing and HLA analysis was recognized as being relatively small.

The CDR3 goes from the cysteine to the phenylalanine over 14 residues. The retained sequence is limited to the CDR3, 42 bases, with the frame set at the first base. The junction shows trimming of 3 bases on V and 1 base on J, plus 9 bases between the germline ends. CDR1 LNHDA and CDR2 SQIVND were looked up in the germline V gene (reference sequence). RNA was extracted using the RNeasy kit, and roughly 0.45 to 1 ug of the RNA was reverse transcribed with random hexamers. The immunoSEQ multiplex PCR assay, which covers 54 Vbeta and 13 Jbeta segments, was used to amplify TCR beta CDR3 regions. To correct PCR amplification bias, a synthetic template baseline was used for both primer optimization and computational correction. On the study's bioinformatics: Reads were assigned to V, D and J genes according to IMGT and analyzed in immunoSEQ Analyzer, with only productive sequences retained. Clonality was calculated as one minus the Shannon entropy normalized by log2 of the number of productive unique sequences. Public and private clones were assessed among the 100 most prevalent clones of each patient and control. Clones were defined as Susac-specific when absent from the healthy and MS cohorts, from 1,000 to 1,100 published viral clones and from other ImmuneACCESS disease sequences. TCRdb ran its own pipeline on the public reads, namely fastp trimming at Q25 and MiXCR clone calling, and kept in-frame beta chains. Each entry merges the rows of one CDR3 protein and shows their most common DNA and genes. The V and J calls and clone size come from TCRdb's table, not from the authors' own analysis. In all, the sample holds 150,000 to 200,000 distinct CDR3 sequences, and roughly 96% of those were seen once. The leading ten clones occupy roughly 0.088% of the sample.

Here the chain combines TRBV19 and TRBJ2-5; the D gene lacks a confident call. This TCR was sampled from a human donor with multiple sclerosis. Sequences were obtained from CD4+ T cells from PBMCs. The DNA sequence reads TGTGCCAGTAGTATGAAGGGTCCCCAAGAGACCCAGTACTTC. Translated, this is CASSMKGPQETQYF.